This T cell receptor (beta chain) emerged from a study of OX40 agonist ivuxolimab in advanced cancers. Study-level background: A mean age of approximately 64 years, range about 23 to 80, was recorded, and roughly 80% were male. Among those treated, three patients had partial responses, one with hepatocellular carcinoma and two with cutaneous melanoma.

The study, taken as a whole, reports: Also showing low normalized T-cell clonal expansion were some of the nonresponders. What antigens the expanded peripheral T cells recognized was never established.

Libraries were prepared by immunoSEQ multiplex PCR; TCRdb keeps only in-frame clonotypes and omits some of them. Of about 68,000 clones listed, 75% to 85% were seen once; the top ten hold around 1.4%. This clone was seen only once. The antigen is undetermined. CDR1 SGHTA and CDR2 FQGNSA come from the germline V gene. V lost 6 bases, J lost 5 bases, and 11 bases lay in between. The CDR3 has 12 residues. The chain employs TRBV7-2 and TRBJ2-7, with D unresolved. The sequence was collected from an adult with an advanced solid tumor such as melanoma, head and neck, liver or kidney cancer. The material sequenced was CD4+ or CD8+ T cells sorted from blood, taken in a trial of the OX40 agonist ivuxolimab. CDR3 coding DNA: TGTGCCAGCAGAAAATCCCTCGACGAGCAGTACTTC. The encoded protein is CASRKSLDEQYF.